Sequencing of this TCR beta chain was carried out in a study of post-analysis software for immune sequencing data. This clonotype was detected a few times. The antigen remains unidentified. Prepared libraries of TCR beta cDNA carried unique molecular identifiers. TCRdb re-called the PCR reads with MiXCR, one entry per CDR3 protein. Found here are 500,000 to 600,000 distinct CDR3 sequences, about 40% of them singletons; the top ten hold under 2%. CDR1 and CDR2 (germline): MNHNY, SVGAGI (reference sequence). The CDR3 contains 15 residues. The ends were cut back, 7 bases at V and 2 bases at J, with 18 bases in the middle. Study-wide findings and caveats: Several TRBV segments (TRBV5-6, TRBV5-1 and TRBV20-1 among them) occurred more frequently in patients than in controls.

Sequenced material: blood. The clonotype was recovered from a girl under 18 with multiple sclerosis. The chain links TRBV6-6 to TRBJ2-7, with D perhaps matching TRBD1 (6 bases). The CDR3, as DNA: TGTGCCAGCAACGATCGGGACATGGGTCCCTACGAGCAGTACTTC. The encoded protein is CASNDRDMGPYEQYF.